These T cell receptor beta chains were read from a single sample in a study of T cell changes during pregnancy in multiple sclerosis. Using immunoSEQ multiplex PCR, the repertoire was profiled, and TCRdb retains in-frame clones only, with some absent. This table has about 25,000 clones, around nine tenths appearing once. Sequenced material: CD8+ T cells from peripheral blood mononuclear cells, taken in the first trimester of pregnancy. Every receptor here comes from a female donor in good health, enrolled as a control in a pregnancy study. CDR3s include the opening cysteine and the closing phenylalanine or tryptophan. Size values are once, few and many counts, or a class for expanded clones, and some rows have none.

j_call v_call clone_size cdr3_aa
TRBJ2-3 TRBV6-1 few CASSERAGGPDTQYF
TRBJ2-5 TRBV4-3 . CASSQDGFWETQYF
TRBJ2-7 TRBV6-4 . CASSERDSYEQYF
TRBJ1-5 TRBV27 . CASREGTGGNQPQHF
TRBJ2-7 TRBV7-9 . CASSSRTSGGGYEQYF
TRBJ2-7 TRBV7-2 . CASRSIPAVWPDRSYEQYF
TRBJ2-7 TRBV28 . CASSDPSPSGRGEQYF
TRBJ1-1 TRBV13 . CASSLEGAQAFF
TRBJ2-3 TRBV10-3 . CAISAPDEAASGGSDTQYF
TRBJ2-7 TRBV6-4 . CASSAEGQAGEQYF
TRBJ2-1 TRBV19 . CASSIDDGGSYNEQFF
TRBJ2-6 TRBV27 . CASTESGANVLTF
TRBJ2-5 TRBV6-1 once CASSEGWGVYPGETQYF
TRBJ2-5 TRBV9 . CASSAGGGPQETQYF
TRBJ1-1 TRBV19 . CASSIGRRTEAFF
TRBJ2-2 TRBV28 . CASSSGTENTGELFF
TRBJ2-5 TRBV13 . CASSLGGGEETQYF
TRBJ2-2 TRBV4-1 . CASSQPPQGASPGELFF
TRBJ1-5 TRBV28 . CASSFGVLSNQPQHF
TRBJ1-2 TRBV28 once CAGRQGDYGYTF
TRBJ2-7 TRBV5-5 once CASIAGVYEQYF
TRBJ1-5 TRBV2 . CASSEGFGQGGVEPQHF
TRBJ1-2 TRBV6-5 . CASSYERSYYGYTF
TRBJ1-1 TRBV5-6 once CASSFGGDTEAFF
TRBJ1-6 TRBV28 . CASSLKIGTGGTPLHF
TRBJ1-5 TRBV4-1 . CASSLGGINQPQHF
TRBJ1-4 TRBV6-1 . CASSVGENEKLFF
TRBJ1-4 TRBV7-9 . CASSSSGRGEKLFF
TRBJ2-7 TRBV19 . CASSIQAGGTYEQYF
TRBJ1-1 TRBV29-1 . CSVSGTGGTEAFF
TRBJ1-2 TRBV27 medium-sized CASSIAFTGTYGYTF
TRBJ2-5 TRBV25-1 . CASSPTTGGMETQYF
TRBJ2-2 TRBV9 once CASSADGTPNTGELFF
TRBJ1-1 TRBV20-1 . CSALLRVLAFF
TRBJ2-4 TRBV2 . CASSESGTKNIQYF
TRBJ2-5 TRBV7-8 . CASSRGTSGSQETQYF
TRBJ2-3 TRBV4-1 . CASSHGLQGGTDTQYF
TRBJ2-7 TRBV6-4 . CASSDSATGEQYF
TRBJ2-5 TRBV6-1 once CASSDADSVLAQYF
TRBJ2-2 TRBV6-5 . CASSYSTSGSTGELFF
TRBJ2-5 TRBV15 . CATSRDRGRETQYF
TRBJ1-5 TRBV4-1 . CASSQVGGAGNQPQHF
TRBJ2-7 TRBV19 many CASSIGQRTYEQYF
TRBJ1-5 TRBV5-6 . CASSTGGQPQHF
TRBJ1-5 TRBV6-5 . CASSPGGHQPQHF
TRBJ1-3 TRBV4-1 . CASSLGGTIYF
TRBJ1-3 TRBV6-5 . CASSLGQAAGNTIYF
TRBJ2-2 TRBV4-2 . CASSQDSRDGELFF
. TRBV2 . CASDSGGLSYEQYF
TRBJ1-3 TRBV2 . CASSEWTGGADGNTIYF
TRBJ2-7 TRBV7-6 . CASSYRRGEQYF
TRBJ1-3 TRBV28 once CASSWGGDGNTIYF
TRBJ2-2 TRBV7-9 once CASSPPWGSQTGPGELFF
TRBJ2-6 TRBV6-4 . CASSDPVSGANVLTF
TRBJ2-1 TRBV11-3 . CASSLDRGAGADEQFF
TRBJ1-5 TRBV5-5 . CASSLGQGAHNQPQHF
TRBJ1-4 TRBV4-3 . CASSQSSGRASEKLFF
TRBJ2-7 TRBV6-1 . CASSGLGSSYEQYF
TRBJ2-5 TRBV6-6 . CASSRLAGAGETQYF